This T cell receptor (beta chain) was captured by sequencing in a study of vaccination effects on CD4 cells after COVID-19. The V end lost 5 bases, the J end lost 3 bases, and 7 bases lay between the germline ends. The germline gives CDR1 KGHSH, CDR2 LQKENI. This CDR3 spans 12 amino acids. Assay: immunoSEQ multiplex PCR; the TCRdb copy retains only in-frame clones and omits some. Here the sample spans roughly 42,000 clones, approximately 80% being singletons. ViraFEST used viral peptide pools to expand antigen-specific CD4+ T cells before sequencing. The culture ran for approximately 10 days, and then CD4+ T cells were isolated. The vaccine recipients had no prior SARS-CoV-2 infection, with negative nucleocapsid antibodies. The researchers cultured around 2 million PBMC per well with approximately 9.1 IU/ml IL-2 and 7.5 to 10 ug/ml peptides. Remarks on this clone: No antigen is known for it.

Sequences were derived from CD4+ T cells from PBMCs cultured with HCoV-NL63 spike peptides, sampled before COVID-19 vaccination. The sequence came from a human donor who received a COVID-19 vaccine. The V call is TRBV18, the J call TRBJ1-1; maybe TRBD1 (6 bases). The CDR3 reads CASSRGYTEAFF. The CDR3 coding sequence is TGTGCCAGCTCAAGGGGGTACACTGAAGCTTTCTTT.